The 19 T cell receptor beta chains reported below all come from one sample, sequenced in a study of blood T cell repertoires in COVID-19. Libraries were prepared by immunoSEQ multiplex PCR; TCRdb keeps only in-frame clonotypes and omits some of them. Of around 58,000 clones listed, roughly 80% are singletons. Material for sequencing was PBMCs or T cells enriched from blood (not recorded which). The receptors were gathered from a middle-aged woman with acute COVID-19.

The chain has TRBV14 and TRBJ2-5; 10 bases are shared with TRBD2. Looked up from germline, CDR1 is SGHDN and CDR2 is FVKESK. The CDR3 extends over 16 amino acids. The V segment lost 4 bases and the J segment 2 bases; nucleotides outside the gene matches: 7. The CDR3 nucleotides read TGTGCCAGCAGCCCCAGGACTAGCGGTCGTCAAGAGACCCAGTACTTC. It codes for CASSPRTSGRQETQYF. The variable domain in full, completed from reference TRBV14 and TRBJ2-5, reads EAGVTQFPSHSVIEKGQTVTLRCDPISGHDNLYWYRRVMGKEIKFLLHFVKESKQDESGMPNNRFLAERTGGTYSTLKVQPAELEDSGVYFCASSPRTSGRQETQYFGPGTRLLVL.

The chain is built from TRBV5-4 and TRBJ2-2; perhaps TRBD2 as D (5 bases). The V and J ends lost 4 bases and 1 base respectively, with 14 bases between them. The germline CDR1 and CDR2 sequences are SGHNT and YYREEE (reference sequence). The CDR3 has 16 amino acids. CDR3 residues: CASSPAPAGNTGELFF. As DNA, the CDR3 is TGTGCCAGCAGCCCCGCCCCGGCGGGGAACACCGGGGAGCTGTTTTTT.

This clone was detected once. The chain is built from TRBV28 and TRBJ1-2; D possibly corresponds to TRBD1 (6 bases). Germline V lookup: CDR1 MDHEN, CDR2 SYDVKM. V was trimmed by 5 bases and J by 5 bases, leaving 18 bases between them. The CDR3 has 15 residues. CDR3 sequence reads: CASSPAVVGGYGYTF. The CDR3 DNA follows: TGTGCCAGCAGTCCAGCCGTCGTAGGGGGTTATGGCTACACCTTC.

V and J are TRBV18 and TRBJ2-1, with TRBD2 matching 7 bases. Germline V gene sequence: CDR1 KGHSH, CDR2 LQKENI. The ends lost 6 bases at V and 4 bases at J; junction bases unmatched: 9. This CDR3 spans 15 amino acids. CDR3 bases: TGTGCCAGCTCCCGTCAGCGGGACCCATACAATGAGCAGTTCTTC. This codes for CASSRQRDPYNEQFF. Filled out from reference TRBV18 and TRBJ2-1, the complete variable domain reads NAGVMQNPRHLVRRRGQEARLRCSPMKGHSHVYWYRQLPEEGLKFMVYLQKENIIDESGMPKERFSAEFPKEGPSILRIQQVVRGDSAAYFCASSRQRDPYNEQFFGPGTRLTVL.

The chain carries TRBV12-3 or TRBV12-4 and TRBJ1-5; 7 bases are shared with TRBD1. The CDR3 runs to 13 residues. J was trimmed by 7 bases and V by 5 bases; bases with no gene match: 5. The DNA of the CDR3 is TGTGCCAGCAGTCTTACAGGGGCCCAGCCCCAGCATTTT. This gives the protein CASSLTGAQPQHF.

This clone was picked up one time. The chain recombines TRBV28 with TRBJ1-5; 12 nucleotides agree with TRBD1. V was clipped by 3 bases and J by 1 base; unmatched bases: 4. Germline values: CDR1 MDHEN, CDR2 SYDVKM. There are 17 residues in the CDR3. CDR3 in amino acids: CASSLGTGGASNQPQHF. The CDR3 bases are TGTGCCAGCAGTTTGGGGACAGGGGGCGCGAGCAATCAGCCCCAGCATTTT.

As concerns this clone: The identical CDR3 is also encoded by other nucleotide sequences in the sample. The V and J genes are TRBV5-1 and TRBJ2-5; D perhaps matches TRBD2 (5 bases). Germline V gene lookup returns CDR1 SGHRS and CDR2 YFSETQ. Trimming removed 4 bases from V and 5 bases from J, with 12 bases in between. This CDR3 is 13 amino acids long. This CDR3 reads CASSPGWEETQYF. CDR3 DNA: TGCGCCAGCAGCCCGGGTTGGGAGGAGACCCAGTACTTC.

The genes are TRBV28 and TRBJ2-1, with 7 positions matching TRBD1. The CDR3 length is 15 residues. With V trimmed by 7 bases and J by 4 bases, 10 bases remained unmatched. Looked up from germline, CDR1 is MDHEN and CDR2 is SYDVKM. The CDR3 DNA is TGTGCCAGCATGTTAGACAGGGTGACGTACAATGAGCAGTTCTTC. This sequence encodes CASMLDRVTYNEQFF. Based on the CDR3 plus reference TRBV28 and TRBJ2-1, the full variable domain is DVKVTQSSRYLVKRTGEKVFLECVQDMDHENMFWYRQDPGLGLRLIYFSYDVKMKEKGDIPEGYSVSREKKERFSLILESASTNQTSMYLCASMLDRVTYNEQFFGPGTRLTVL.

The chain recombines TRBV20-1 with TRBJ2-1; no definite D call. The CDR3 covers 11 residues. Germline assignment: CDR1 DFQATT and CDR2 SNEGSKA (reference sequence). V lost 0 bases to trimming and J lost 10 bases, with 7 bases between them. CDR3 sequence: CSAREVREQFF. The DNA of the CDR3 is TGCAGTGCTAGAGAGGTACGGGAGCAGTTCTTC.

By share, this clone counts as medium-sized (0.01 to 0.1%). The chain joins TRBV6-1 to TRBJ1-5; TRBD1 matches at 7 bases. V lost 2 bases to trimming and J lost 4 bases; unmatched junction nucleotides: 14. The CDR3 loop spans 18 amino acids. The germline gives CDR1 MNHNS, CDR2 SASEGT. CDR3 in DNA: TGTGCCAGCAGTGAAAGAGTTGGGACAGCAGCTCAAAATCAGCCCCAGCATTTT. It yields the protein CASSERVGTAAQNQPQHF.

The chain couples TRBV12-2 to TRBJ1-1; the table's D call TRBD1 went unverified against the DNA. TRBV12-2 is an annotated pseudogene. The CDR3 totals 17 residues. The chain's CDR3 is CASRLADWTGEDTEAFF. CDR3 DNA: TGTGCAAGTCGCTTAGCAGATTGGACAGGGGAAGACACTGAAGCTTTCTTT.

The chain carries TRBV9 and TRBJ1-1; D might be TRBD1 (6 bases). The V gene's germline CDR1 is SGDLS and CDR2 YYNGEE. V was trimmed by 5 bases and J by 1 base, leaving 12 bases between them. CDR3 length equals 14 residues. CDR3 region: CASSPLTGNTEAFF. The CDR3 DNA sequence: TGTGCCAGCAGTCCCTTGACAGGGAACACTGAAGCTTTCTTT.

The J gene is TRBJ2-1, the V gene TRBV5-6; 12 bases agree with TRBD1. J was trimmed by 5 bases and V by 4 bases; bases with no gene match: 13. CDR1 and CDR2 (germline): SGHDT, YYEEEE. The length of the CDR3 is 18 residues. CDR3: CASSLYFGTGGLDNEQFF. The CDR3 DNA reads as TGTGCCAGCAGCCTATATTTTGGGACAGGGGGCCTGGACAATGAGCAGTTCTTC.

This clone has a handful of counts. The V call is TRBV28, the J call TRBJ1-1, with D hard to call. The CDR3 totals 15 residues. The ends were cut back, 6 bases at V and 1 base at J, with 15 bases in the middle. The germline gives CDR1 MDHEN, CDR2 SYDVKM. For the CDR3, the DNA is TGTGCCAGCAGGATGTGGGCAGGCCCGAACACTGAAGCTTTCTTT. This translates into CASRMWAGPNTEAFF.

The chain's CDR3 is CASSAQGVFSEQYF. DNA of the CDR3: TGTGCCAGTAGTGCACAGGGGGTGTTCTCCGAGCAGTACTTC. The V gene is TRBV19, the J gene TRBJ2-7, with 8 bases that match TRBD1. Germline assignment: CDR1 LNHDA and CDR2 SQIVND (reference sequence). Trimming took 5 bases from V and 6 from J; bases not matched to a gene: 9. This CDR3 has 14 residues.

CDR3 loop: CASKIGTLYGYTF. In DNA form, the CDR3 reads TGTGCCAGCAAAATTGGGACACTCTATGGCTACACCTTC. The chain recombines TRBV6-5 with TRBJ1-2; D is possibly TRBD1 (6 bases). V shed 7 bases and J shed 4 bases, with 13 bases lying between them. The CDR3 has 13 amino acids. CDR1 is MNHEY and CDR2 is SVGAGI in the germline V gene.

A single count supports this clone. The chain couples TRBV7-6 to TRBJ1-2; D is possibly TRBD1 (6 bases). The V end lost 1 base, the J end lost 7 bases, and 16 bases lay between the germline ends. The germline CDR1 and CDR2 sequences are SGHVS and FNYEAQ. The CDR3 length is 15 residues. The chain's CDR3 is CASSLESGGARGYTF. CDR3 DNA sequence: TGTGCCAGCAGCTTAGAATCGGGGGGGGCGCGTGGCTACACCTTC.

In this sample, this clone turned up a few times. The rearrangement joins TRBV19 to TRBJ2-1; 9 nucleotides agree with TRBD1. The V gene's germline CDR1 is LNHDA and CDR2 SQIVND (reference sequence). The CDR3 runs to 15 residues. Losses at the gene ends were 6 bases for V and 2 bases for J; bases not matched to a gene: 5. CDR3 coding DNA: TGTGCCAGTAGCCCGGACAGGGGCGCCTACAATGAGCAGTTCTTC. Translating gives CASSPDRGAYNEQFF.

This chain joins TRBV11-2 and TRBJ1-1; D is undetermined. Germline CDR1 reads SGHAT; CDR2 reads FQNNGV. The CDR3 spans 12 residues. V lost 3 bases and J lost 5, with 7 bases in between. The CDR3 spells CASSLPRTEAFF. The CDR3 bases are TGTGCCAGCAGCTTGCCGCGGACTGAAGCTTTCTTT.